The clone carrying this TCR beta chain was seen a handful of times. Its antigen is unidentified. TCRdb re-derived calls from the 5' RACE reads in MiXCR, one entry per CDR3 protein. This repertoire shows around 210,000 distinct CDR3 sequences, over 9.5% found once; its top ten account for about 3.8%. This record comes from a study of T-cell memory formation after mild COVID-19. Study-level findings and limits: Memory from before infection featured some responding clones, which suggests cross-reactive memory joined.

The germline V gene has CDR1 GTSNPN and CDR2 SVGIG (reference sequence). CDR3 size: 14 residues. The V end lost 0 bases, the J end lost 3 bases, and 9 bases lay between the germline ends. Input material: PBMCs or a T cell subset sorted from them (not recorded which). The clonotype comes from a man younger than 35 who had mild COVID-19 (a few samples of this study predate the infection). Cell type and time point are not known. The rearrangement uses TRBV30 and TRBJ1-5, with D unresolved. The CDR3 sequence: CAWSVLQDNQPQHF. CDR3 DNA: TGTGCCTGGAGTGTACTGCAGGACAATCAGCCCCAGCATTTT. Together with reference TRBV30 and TRBJ1-5, the CDR3 gives the full variable domain: SQTIHQWPATLVQPVGSPLSLECTVEGTSNPNLYWYRQAAGRGLQLLFYSVGIGQISSEVPQNLSASRPQDRQFILSSKKLLLSDSGFYLCAWSVLQDNQPQHFGDGTRLSIL.